The rows below give T cell receptor beta chains drawn from one sample of a study of blood T cell repertoires in COVID-19. Sequencing was performed with immunoSEQ multiplex PCR; in TCRdb, only in-frame clones are kept and a portion is missing. The repertoire has more than 140,000 clones, 70% to 85% of them found once; the top ten carry 7.2%. The sample taken for sequencing was peripheral blood. The origin of the receptors is a woman between 50 and 59 years old in a cohort sampled during active or convalescent COVID-19. CDR3s include the opening cysteine and the closing phenylalanine or tryptophan. Fields, in order: clone size, J gene, V gene, D gene, CDR3 protein, CDR3 DNA. The D gene is left open where the match is weak. Clone size, where shown, is once, few, many, or a class for clones that have expanded.

once | TRBJ1-3 | TRBV7-2 | TRBD1 | CASSSNMPGQDSGNTIYF | TGTGCCAGCAGCTCAAATATGCCGGGACAGGACTCTGGAAACACCATATATTTT
. | TRBJ1-3 | TRBV28 | TRBD1 | CASNRDRVGGNTIYF | TGTGCCAGCAATCGGGACAGGGTGGGTGGAAACACCATATATTTT
once | TRBJ2-5 | TRBV5-4 | . | CASSLSGFLETQYF | TGTGCCAGCAGCTTATCGGGGTTTCTCGAGACCCAGTACTTC
. | TRBJ2-2 | TRBV27 | TRBD1 | CASRQGKITGELFF | TGTGCCAGCAGACAGGGGAAAATCACCGGGGAGCTGTTTTTT
. | TRBJ1-1 | TRBV27 | . | CASSPYTGNTEAFF | TGTGCCAGCAGTCCCTACACAGGGAACACTGAAGCTTTCTTT
. | TRBJ2-1 | TRBV5-1 | TRBD2 | CASSISGDNEQFF | TGCGCCAGCAGCATTAGCGGGGACAATGAGCAGTTCTTC
. | TRBJ2-2 | TRBV2 | TRBD2 | CASKPSGGTGELFF | TGTGCCAGCAAGCCTAGCGGGGGGACCGGGGAGCTGTTTTTT
. | TRBJ2-3 | TRBV5-4 | TRBD2 | CASSRPGLAGRSTDTQYF | TGTGCCAGCAGCAGACCAGGACTAGCGGGGAGGAGCACAGATACGCAGTATTTT
few | TRBJ2-3 | TRBV6-5 | TRBD1 | CASIPGTGYADTQYF | TGTGCCAGCATCCCCGGGACAGGGTACGCAGATACGCAGTATTTT
once | TRBJ2-5 | TRBV5-1 | TRBD1 | CASSSQTGTETQYF | TGCGCCAGCAGCAGCCAGACAGGGACGGAGACCCAGTACTTC
. | TRBJ2-2 | TRBV10-3 | TRBD2 | CAISDGLAGGQAGELFF | TGTGCCATCAGTGACGGACTAGCGGGGGGGCAGGCCGGGGAGCTGTTTTTT
once | TRBJ2-3 | TRBV5-1 | TRBD2 | CASSLGLAGTTDTQYF | TGCGCCAGCAGCTTAGGACTAGCGGGGACCACAGATACGCAGTATTTT
. | TRBJ2-7 | TRBV4-2 | TRBD2 | CASSQDRTSGVYEQYF | TGTGCCAGCAGCCAAGATAGGACTAGCGGGGTTTACGAGCAGTACTTC
. | TRBJ2-7 | TRBV10-1 | . | CASREQGLNEQYF | TGCGCCAGCAGGGAACAGGGATTAAACGAGCAGTACTTC
. | TRBJ1-2 | TRBV6-6 | . | CASSNSRGYGYTF | TGTGCCAGCAGTAACTCAAGGGGATACGGCTACACCTTC
once | TRBJ2-7 | TRBV12-3/TRBV12-4 | . | CASSHGTGYEQYF | TGTGCCAGCAGCCATGGGACTGGATACGAGCAGTACTTC
. | TRBJ2-1 | TRBV11-3 | TRBD1 | CASSLETGGYNEQFF | TGTGCCAGCAGCTTAGAAACAGGGGGGTACAATGAGCAGTTCTTC
. | TRBJ2-1 | TRBV6-5 | TRBD2 | CASSQLAGGWDEQFF | TGTGCCAGCAGCCAACTAGCGGGGGGTTGGGATGAGCAGTTCTTC
. | TRBJ2-5 | TRBV5-1 | . | CASSYGSRETQYF | TGCGCCAGCAGCTACGGGTCTCGGGAGACCCAGTACTTC
. | TRBJ1-2 | TRBV7-9 | . | CASSQDRNGYTF | TGTGCCAGCAGCCAGGACAGAAATGGCTACACCTTC
once | TRBJ1-2 | TRBV20-1 | . | CSAGLAYGYTF | TGCAGTGCGGGGCTTGCATATGGCTACACCTTC
. | TRBJ1-6 | TRBV5-1 | . | CASGEVTNSPLHF | TGCGCCTCCGGGGAGGTTACTAATTCACCCCTCCACTTT